Following are 18 T cell receptor beta chains from one sample sequenced in a study of T-cell memory formation after mild COVID-19. TCRdb itself ran the 5' RACE reads through MiXCR, one entry per CDR3 protein. Of more than 85,000 distinct CDR3 sequences in the sample, 11% are singletons; the top ten hold about 40%. The source material was PBMCs or a T cell subset sorted from them (not recorded which). Receptors originate from a young man who had mild COVID-19 (a few samples of this study predate the infection). Cell type and time point are not known.

V and J are TRBV6-6 and TRBJ2-5; tentative D call: TRBD2 (6 bases). V lost 2 bases to trimming and J lost 3 bases, with 10 bases between them. CDR1 and CDR2 from the germline V gene are MNHNY and SVGAGI (reference sequence). This CDR3 contains 14 residues. CDR3 amino acids: CASSYVAAKETQYF. CDR3 bases: TGTGCCAGCAGTTACGTAGCGGCCAAAGAGACCCAGTACTTC.

In its sample, this clonotype was seen a few times. This chain uses TRBV7-2 with TRBJ1-1, with TRBD1 matching over 7 bases. CDR1 SGHTA and CDR2 FQGNSA come from the germline V gene. This CDR3 region has 13 residues. V lost 4 bases and J lost 5; bases outside the gene matches: 4. In nucleotides, the CDR3 is TGTGCCAGCAGCTCTTCGACAGGGACTGAAGCTTTCTTT. As protein: CASSSSTGTEAFF.

The CDR3 loop reads CSARVRVSSGGEAFF. CDR3 DNA sequence: TGCAGTGCTAGAGTCAGGGTTAGTTCTGGTGGTGAAGCTTTCTTT. The V and J genes are TRBV20-1 and TRBJ1-1; D perhaps matches TRBD1 (5 bases). This CDR3 comprises 15 residues. V was shortened by 1 base and J by 7 bases, with 19 bases between the two germline ends. CDR1 is DFQATT, CDR2 SNEGSKA, per germline (reference sequence).

In this sample, this clonotype turned up a few times. The gene calls are TRBV7-2 and TRBJ1-4; no clear D. CDR1 and CDR2 from the germline V gene are SGHTA and FQGNSA. The CDR3 has 12 amino acids. V dropped 6 bases and J dropped 12 bases, with 14 bases sitting between them. The CDR3 protein is CASSFRTAELFF. DNA of the CDR3: TGTGCCAGCAGTTTTCGGACTGCCGAACTGTTTTTT.

The genes are TRBV25-1 and TRBJ2-2, with D possibly matching TRBD2 (5 bases). This CDR3 spans 16 amino acids. The germline gives CDR1 MGHDK, CDR2 SYGVNS. Trimming pared 3 bases from V and 1 base from J, leaving 12 bases between. The CDR3 is CASSDQEVVNTGELFF. The CDR3 bases are TGTGCCAGCAGTGATCAGGAGGTGGTGAACACCGGGGAGCTGTTTTTT.

The chain couples TRBV18 to TRBJ2-1; D is possibly TRBD1 (6 bases). The CDR3 consists of 15 residues. Trimming removed 2 bases from V and 5 bases from J, with 13 bases in between. The germline V gene encodes CDR1 KGHSH and CDR2 LQKENI. CDR3 in amino acids: CASSPGGYSNNEQFF. The CDR3 DNA reads as TGTGCCAGCTCACCAGGGGGCTACAGTAACAATGAGCAGTTCTTC.

This clonotype was picked up a small number of times. This sequence joins TRBV27 and TRBJ1-6; D unclear. V dropped 8 bases and J dropped 0 bases, with 8 bases sitting between them. Germline lookup yields CDR1 MNHEY and CDR2 SMNVEV (reference sequence). The CDR3 runs 14 residues. DNA for the CDR3: TGTGCCAGCGGGTACCCCTCCTATAATTCACCCCTCCACTTT. The encoded protein is CASGYPSYNSPLHF.

This sequence joins TRBV9 and TRBJ2-3, with TRBD2 identical over 8 bases. Germline V CDR1 and CDR2: SGDLS, YYNGEE. This CDR3 has 14 residues. V was pared by 6 bases and J by 4 bases, with 7 bases of the junction left unmatched. The CDR3 nucleotides are TGTGCCAGCAACCCCCGGGGGGGTCCAGATACGCAGTATTTT. It codes for CASNPRGGPDTQYF.

This clonotype turned up a few times. The chain combines TRBV28 with TRBJ2-1; TRBD1 or TRBD2 may be the D gene (6 bases each). The CDR3 consists of 13 residues. Trimming removed 9 bases at V and 8 bases at J, with 17 bases between. Germline V gene sequence: CDR1 MDHEN, CDR2 SYDVKM. The CDR3 sequence is CASRFGGHHEQFF. CDR3 sequence (DNA): TGTGCCAGTCGGTTTGGGGGGCACCATGAGCAGTTCTTC.

This sequence joins TRBV12-3 or TRBV12-4 and TRBJ2-3, with a possible D match to TRBD1 (6 bases). The CDR3 is 19 residues long. Trimming shortened V by 2 bases and J by 2 bases, and 23 bases separated the two germline ends. CDR3 region: CASSLFQMSYRDFTDTQYF. The CDR3 bases are TGTGCCAGCAGTTTATTTCAAATGTCGTACAGGGATTTCACAGATACGCAGTATTTT.

This clonotype showed up many times. The chain couples TRBV15 to TRBJ2-7, with 7 bases that match TRBD2. With 8 bases clipped from V and 0 bases from J, the junction kept 4 bases outside the gene matches. Germline loops: CDR1 LNHNV, CDR2 YYDKDF (reference sequence). This CDR3 comprises 13 residues. The CDR3 coding sequence is TGTGCCACCCTGGGGGGGAGCTCCTACGAGCAGTACTTC. This translates into CATLGGSSYEQYF.

The gene calls are TRBV12-3 or TRBV12-4 and TRBJ1-1; D gene ambiguous. The ends were cut back, 6 bases at V and 7 bases at J, with 18 bases in the middle. There are 14 residues in the CDR3. This CDR3 reads CASSSGLSNDEAFF. The CDR3 nucleotides read TGTGCCAGCAGCTCTGGACTGTCTAACGATGAAGCTTTCTTT.

This clonotype was counted a few times. The chain uses TRBV7-6 and TRBJ2-1; 8 bases are a match to TRBD2. The V gene end was trimmed by 4 bases and the J gene end by 9 bases; junction bases not matched to a gene: 11. This CDR3 contains 15 residues. Germline values: CDR1 SGHVS, CDR2 FNYEAQ. The CDR3 loop is CASSSPLGGASEQFF. Here the CDR3 DNA reads TGTGCCAGCAGCTCTCCTCTCGGGGGGGCCAGTGAGCAGTTCTTC.

This clonotype appeared a few times. The chain is built from TRBV27 and TRBJ2-5; 7 nucleotides line up with TRBD2. Germline CDR1 MNHEY, CDR2 SMNVEV (reference sequence). CDR3 length: 19 amino acids. V trimming: 3 bases; J trimming: 1 base; junction bases outside the gene matches: 17. The CDR3 reads CASSFLRTRGLGPQETQYF. In DNA form, the CDR3 reads TGTGCCAGCAGTTTCCTCCGGACTAGAGGGCTGGGGCCCCAAGAGACCCAGTACTTC.

This clonotype was counted between two and nine times. The chain joins TRBV12-3 or TRBV12-4 to TRBJ1-1; no clear D. V lost 4 bases and J lost 8, with 11 bases in between. This CDR3 has 12 amino acids. The CDR3 nucleotides are TGTGCCAGCAGTTCAGGAAACTTAGAAGCTTTCTTT. Its translation is CASSSGNLEAFF.

This clonotype was counted a few times. V is TRBV4-1 and J is TRBJ1-5; D is ambiguous. This CDR3 is built from 13 residues. Per the germline V gene, CDR1 is MGHRA and CDR2 is YSYEKL. V shed 4 bases and J shed 8 bases, with 12 bases lying between them. CDR3 nucleotides: TGCGCCAGCAGCCCAGGACCCGCGGAGCCCCAGCATTTT. Amino acid sequence: CASSPGPAEPQHF.

This clonotype came up a few times. This chain joins TRBV4-3 and TRBJ2-7; tentatively, D is TRBD1 or TRBD2 (5 bases each). V dropped 0 bases and J dropped 7 bases, with 19 bases sitting between them. The CDR3 runs 16 residues. Germline V lookup: CDR1 LGHNA, CDR2 YSLEER. This chain's CDR3 is CASSQELWDDVWEQYF. CDR3 coding DNA: TGCGCCAGCAGCCAAGAATTGTGGGACGATGTGTGGGAGCAGTACTTC.

In this sample, this clonotype turned up many times. The chain uses TRBV12-3 or TRBV12-4 and TRBJ2-2, with no clear D. The CDR3 runs 16 residues. V lost 3 bases and J lost 2, with 13 bases in between. CDR3 sequence reads: CASSFGPRRNTGELFF. CDR3 DNA: TGTGCCAGCAGTTTTGGGCCCCGGAGAAACACCGGGGAGCTGTTTTTT.